This TCR beta chain appears in the sequencing data of a study of blood T cell repertoires in COVID-19. Germline V gene data show CDR1 as SGHAT and CDR2 as FQNNGV. The CDR3 length is 15 residues. Trimming stripped 0 bases from V and 1 base from J, with 10 bases between. Produced via immunoSEQ multiplex PCR; TCRdb's table is partial and in-frame only. The sample contains almost 350,000 clones, approximately 89% of which appear only once. The TCR comes from a woman in her sixties or seventies with COVID-19, enrolled during active disease. The sequencing input was peripheral blood. The chain is built from TRBV11-2 and TRBJ2-7; D may be TRBD2 (5 bases). CDR3 amino acids: CASSLDARDSYEQYF. The CDR3 region has the DNA TGTGCCAGCAGCTTAGATGCTCGGGATTCCTACGAGCAGTACTTC.